The 6 T cell receptor beta chains below come from one sample, sequenced in a study of PD-L1 blockade in urothelial cancer. Method: immunoSEQ multiplex PCR; TCRdb's copy keeps in-frame clones and lacks some. Of around 51,000 clones in the sample, approximately 86% were seen once. The source material was PBMCs, sampled around atezolizumab (anti-PD-L1) treatment. Receptors were obtained from a man between 60 and 75 years old with urothelial cancer.

DNA for the CDR3: TGTGCCATCACCCCAACCCGGGACAGCTATGGCTACACCTTC. Translating gives CAITPTRDSYGYTF. The rearrangement joins TRBV10-3 to TRBJ1-2, with 7 bases aligning to TRBD1. The V and J ends lost 7 bases and 4 bases, in that order; junction bases with no gene match: 9. Germline V gene lookup returns CDR1 ENHRY and CDR2 SYGVKD. The length of the CDR3 is 14 residues.

This clone was seen more than once but under ten times. V gene TRBV18 combines with J gene TRBJ1-6; D may be TRBD1 (6 bases). Trimming left V 2 bases short and J 3 bases short, with 8 bases between. This CDR3 spans 15 amino acids. Germline V CDR1 and CDR2: KGHSH, LQKENI. The chain's CDR3 is CASSPTGNYNSPLHF. The CDR3 DNA sequence: TGTGCCAGCTCACCAACAGGGAACTATAATTCACCCCTCCACTTT.

This clone was seen only a few times. The chain has TRBV5-6 and TRBJ1-2, with TRBD1 matching over 8 bases. The V gene end was trimmed by 0 bases and the J gene end by 7 bases; junction bases not matched to a gene: 8. This CDR3 has 15 amino acids. Germline V gene data show CDR1 as SGHDT and CDR2 as YYEEEE. The CDR3: CASSLVGTGLGGYTF. The CDR3 nucleotides read TGTGCCAGCAGCTTGGTCGGGACAGGCCTCGGTGGCTACACCTTC.

The V gene is TRBV4-1, the J gene TRBJ2-7; D might be TRBD1 (5 bases). The CDR3 is 16 amino acids. Trimming left V 0 bases short and J 4 bases short, with 16 bases between. Germline assignment: CDR1 MGHRA and CDR2 YSYEKL. CDR3 loop: CASSQEVRAGPYEQYF. The CDR3 DNA reads as TGCGCCAGCAGCCAAGAGGTAAGGGCAGGGCCTTACGAGCAGTACTTC.

The V gene is TRBV6-1, the J gene TRBJ1-4; no firm D call. The CDR3 is made up of 13 amino acids. Trimming removed 10 bases from V and 1 base from J, with 10 bases in between. The V gene's germline CDR1 is MNHNS and CDR2 SASEGT. CDR3 in DNA: TGTGCCACCATACGGGGAACTAATGAAAAACTGTTTTTT. Its translation: CATIRGTNEKLFF.

Only one count was recorded for this clone. The rearrangement uses TRBV6-5 and TRBJ2-5; 9 positions agree with TRBD1. The CDR3 length is 15 residues. The V gene's germline CDR1 is MNHEY and CDR2 SVGAGI. The J segment lost 5 bases and the V segment lost 6 bases, leaving 10 bases of the junction unmatched. Here the CDR3 reads CASSPGTGLYETQYF. The CDR3 DNA sequence: TGTGCCAGCAGCCCCGGGACAGGGTTGTACGAGACCCAGTACTTC.